These 32 T cell receptor beta chains share one sample of origin, sequenced in a study of T-cell memory formation after mild COVID-19. MiXCR, applied by TCRdb to the 5' RACE reads, yields one record per CDR3 protein. The data contain 550,000 to 700,000 distinct CDR3 sequences, around a sixth of them seen just once; the ten biggest clones take up less than 10%. Sequenced input: PBMCs or a T cell subset sorted from them (not recorded which). The receptors here all came from an adult woman who had mild COVID-19 (a few samples of this study predate the infection). Cell type and time point are not known.

This clonotype was seen only once. This rearrangement joins TRBV10-3 to TRBJ2-7; 10 positions match TRBD2. V lost 2 bases and J lost 3; bases outside the gene matches: 7. Germline V gene lookup returns CDR1 ENHRY and CDR2 SYGVKD. There are 16 residues in the CDR3. CDR3 in amino acids: CAISEMVSGRLYEQYF. The CDR3, as DNA: TGTGCCATCAGTGAGATGGTTAGCGGGAGGCTCTACGAGCAGTACTTC.

This clonotype was found a few times. CDR3 region: CASSPNAGTGGVGWENTEAFF. In DNA form, the CDR3 reads TGTGCCAGCAGCCCGAATGCCGGGACAGGGGGCGTAGGATGGGAGAACACTGAAGCTTTCTTT. The chain has TRBV7-9 and TRBJ1-1, with 12 bases matching TRBD1. Losses at the gene ends were 5 bases for V and 1 base for J; bases not matched to a gene: 20. The germline V gene encodes CDR1 SEHNR and CDR2 FQNEAQ (reference sequence). This CDR3 has 21 amino acids.

The rearrangement links TRBV4-2 to TRBJ1-3, with 12 bases that match TRBD1. V lost 1 base to trimming and J lost 0 bases; unmatched junction nucleotides: 10. The germline V gene has CDR1 LGHNA and CDR2 YNFKEQ. The CDR3 runs 20 residues. CDR3 sequence reads: CASSQGGQGAGVPSGNTIYF. In nucleotides, the CDR3 is TGTGCCAGCAGCCAAGGGGGACAGGGGGCGGGAGTCCCCTCTGGAAACACCATATATTTT.

The rearrangement uses TRBV6-2 or TRBV6-3 and TRBJ2-1; no clear D gene. Deletions cut 6 bases from V and 1 base from J, with 13 bases between. Germline V gives CDR1 MNHEY, CDR2 SVGEGT. The CDR3 runs 15 residues. CDR3 sequence reads: CASSLTVGSYNEQFF. CDR3 DNA: TGTGCCAGCAGCCTAACTGTAGGTTCCTACAATGAGCAGTTCTTC.

This clonotype was seen more than once but under ten times. V and J are TRBV12-3 or TRBV12-4 and TRBJ2-2; a weak D match, TRBD2 (6 bases). Trimming cost V 2 bases and J 5 bases, with 15 bases left between them. This CDR3 has 16 residues. The CDR3 here is CASSLIRGGETGELFF. The CDR3 DNA reads as TGTGCCAGCAGTTTAATTCGGGGCGGGGAGACCGGGGAGCTGTTTTTT.

This clonotype showed up just a few times. The chain couples TRBV5-1 to TRBJ2-1, with 8 positions matching TRBD2. The germline V gene has CDR1 SGHRS and CDR2 YFSETQ. The J segment lost 0 bases and the V segment lost 5 bases, leaving 4 bases of the junction unmatched. This CDR3 is built from 15 residues. The CDR3 region has the DNA TGCGCCAGCAGACCCGCGGGGGGCTCCTACAATGAGCAGTTCTTC. Its translation: CASRPAGGSYNEQFF.

The V call is TRBV29-1, the J call TRBJ2-2; TRBD2 matches at 8 bases. Germline V gene sequence: CDR1 SQVTM, CDR2 ANQGSEA. There are 12 residues in the CDR3. CDR3 coding DNA: TGCACCGTCGGGGGGGATCCCGGGGAGCTGTTTTTT. Amino acids: CTVGGDPGELFF.

The J gene is TRBJ1-2, the V gene TRBV6-5; D is perhaps TRBD1 (5 bases). Trimming took off 2 bases at V and 5 bases at J, with 21 bases between the two ends. Germline V CDR1 and CDR2: MNHEY, SVGAGI. This CDR3 is built from 17 residues. CDR3 coding DNA: TGTGCCAGCAGTTACATCGTGGCAGGGCACCTTAAGTATGGCTACACCTTC. Translating it yields CASSYIVAGHLKYGYTF.

This clonotype was counted only a few times. V and J are TRBV29-1 and TRBJ2-1; perhaps TRBD2 as D (5 bases). Germline V gives CDR1 SQVTM, CDR2 ANQGSEA. The CDR3 is 14 residues long. Trimming removed 3 bases at V and 5 bases at J, with 14 bases between. CDR3: CSVDLALFNNEQFF. CDR3 nucleotides: TGCAGCGTTGATCTAGCTTTGTTTAACAATGAGCAGTTCTTC.

This clonotype was counted many times. The genes are TRBV7-9 and TRBJ1-3; D unclear. Germline lookup yields CDR1 SEHNR and CDR2 FQNEAQ (reference sequence). The CDR3 totals 13 residues. CDR3 protein: CAGGLSSGNTIYF. The CDR3 DNA follows: TGTGCAGGAGGGCTTAGCTCTGGAAACACCATATATTTT.

In its sample, this clonotype was seen a few times. The rearrangement joins TRBV30 to TRBJ2-3, with D tentatively TRBD1 or TRBD2 (5 bases each). Between the trimmed V and J ends, which lost 0 bases and 1 base, there was a span of 8 bases. Germline V gene sequence: CDR1 GTSNPN, CDR2 SVGIG (reference sequence). CDR3 length: 14 amino acids. CDR3 protein: CAWSVSGRTDTQYF. The CDR3 DNA is TGTGCCTGGAGTGTCTCGGGACGCACAGATACGCAGTATTTT.

A few counts support this clonotype. The chain has TRBV27 and TRBJ2-1, with D unresolved. Germline V CDR1 and CDR2: MNHEY, SMNVEV (reference sequence). The CDR3 contains 15 residues. V dropped 2 bases and J dropped 3 bases, with 11 bases sitting between them. The CDR3 DNA follows: TGTGCCAGCAGTTTAGGATTTGGCCTCTACAATGAGCAGTTCTTC. This sequence encodes CASSLGFGLYNEQFF.

This clonotype showed up just a few times. V gene TRBV15 combines with J gene TRBJ2-1; D uncertain. Germline values: CDR1 LNHNV, CDR2 YYDKDF (reference sequence). V dropped 0 bases and J dropped 3 bases, with 9 bases sitting between them. The CDR3 spans 15 residues. The CDR3 DNA reads TGTGCCACCAGCAGAGATCGGTCAGGCTACAATGAGCAGTTCTTC. The encoded protein is CATSRDRSGYNEQFF.

Note on this clonotype: Germline and junction disagree at one end, which may indicate a read error. This chain joins TRBV3-1 and TRBJ1-3; D is unclear. The CDR3 consists of 15 residues. CDR1 LGHDT and CDR2 YNNKEL come from the germline V gene (reference sequence). This CDR3 is CASSQDLSPGNTVYF. The CDR3 DNA follows: TGTGCCAGCAGCCAAGATCTATCCCCTGGAAACACCGTATATTTT.

In its sample, this clonotype was seen a few times. The chain employs TRBV16 and TRBJ1-1; D unresolved. The germline CDR1 and CDR2 sequences are KGHSY and FQNENV. The V end was cut by 8 bases, the J end by 1 base, with 14 bases between. CDR3 length: 14 residues. CDR3 DNA: TGTGCCAGCGCCGCACACTGGGAGAACACTGAAGCTTTCTTT. It specifies CASAAHWENTEAFF.

The chain uses TRBV5-1 and TRBJ2-5; D not resolved. The CDR3 is 15 residues long. Germline-derived CDR1 and CDR2 are SGHRS and YFSETQ. V dropped 0 bases and J dropped 0 bases, with 9 bases sitting between them. Here the CDR3 reads CASSLGPLNQETQYF. The CDR3 DNA reads TGCGCCAGCAGCTTGGGACCGCTAAACCAAGAGACCCAGTACTTC.

This rearrangement joins TRBV9 to TRBJ1-5, with 9 bases fitting TRBD1. V gave up 0 bases and J gave up 1 base; unmatched junction bases: 17. CDR3 length equals 21 residues. The germline CDR1 and CDR2 sequences are SGDLS and YYNGEE. The CDR3 is CASSVARFGDRESTSNQPQHF. CDR3 bases: TGTGCCAGCAGCGTAGCTAGGTTTGGGGACAGGGAATCAACGAGCAATCAGCCCCAGCATTTT.

This rearrangement joins TRBV27 to TRBJ1-1; the D is unclear. The ends were cut back, 4 bases at V and 4 bases at J, with 13 bases in the middle. Germline-derived CDR1 and CDR2 are MNHEY and SMNVEV (reference sequence). There are 14 residues in the CDR3. The CDR3 loop reads CASSYATASTEAFF. The CDR3 bases are TGTGCCAGCAGTTATGCAACGGCAAGCACTGAAGCTTTCTTT.

This sequence joins TRBV7-8 and TRBJ2-7, with unresolved D. The CDR3 totals 14 residues. The V and J ends lost 5 bases and 4 bases respectively, with 15 bases between them. Looked up from germline, CDR1 is SGHVS and CDR2 is FQNEAQ. The CDR3, as DNA: TGTGCCAGCAGCCTAGGGCAGACGAGATACGAGCAGTACTTC. Translating gives CASSLGQTRYEQYF.

The chain is built from TRBV20-1 and TRBJ2-3; 11 nucleotides align to TRBD2. Looked up from germline, CDR1 is DFQATT and CDR2 is SNEGSKA (reference sequence). Trimming at V came to 5 bases and at J to 0 bases, leaving 4 bases not matched to a gene. This CDR3 region has 15 residues. This chain's CDR3 is CSACGTSGSTDTQYF. The CDR3 coding sequence is TGCAGTGCTTGCGGGACTAGCGGCAGCACAGATACGCAGTATTTT.

The gene calls are TRBV7-6 and TRBJ2-7; 11 bases map to TRBD2. Germline V lookup: CDR1 SGHVS, CDR2 FNYEAQ. Germline trimming cut 5 bases from V and 4 bases from J; bases unmatched to any gene: 10. CDR3 size: 16 residues. The CDR3 loop reads CASSLTGLAGRYEQYF. The CDR3 DNA is TGTGCCAGCAGCCTAACCGGACTAGCGGGTCGATACGAGCAGTACTTC.

Only a few counts were recorded for this clonotype. Here the CDR3 DNA reads TGTGCCAGCAGCCCCAGGGGGCCAGACACCATATATTTT. It specifies CASSPRGPDTIYF. V usage is TRBV7-9 and J usage is TRBJ1-3, with 8 bases matching TRBD1. The germline V gene encodes CDR1 SEHNR and CDR2 FQNEAQ (reference sequence). Losses at the gene ends were 5 bases for V and 8 bases for J; bases not matched to a gene: 5. The CDR3 has 13 residues.

This clonotype was recorded at least ten times. The chain joins TRBV7-3 to TRBJ2-6; no clear D gene. CDR3 length: 16 amino acids. Looked up from germline, CDR1 is SGHTA and CDR2 is FQGTGA. The V gene lost 0 bases and the J gene lost 0 bases, with 6 bases spanning the gap. The CDR3 coding sequence is TGTGCCAGCAGCTTAACTGGTAGCTCTGGGGCCAACGTCCTGACTTTC. Translation gives CASSLTGSSGANVLTF.

This clonotype was found many times. The chain links TRBV12-3 or TRBV12-4 to TRBJ2-6; no clear D. The CDR3 is 13 amino acids. Deletions cut 5 bases from V and 1 base from J, with 3 bases between. CDR3 sequence: CASSRSGANVLTF. The CDR3 region has the DNA TGTGCCAGCAGTCGGTCTGGGGCCAACGTCCTGACTTTC.

Worth noting for this clonotype: An end of the junction differs from the germline gene, which may be a read error. The V and J genes are TRBV7-2 and TRBJ2-1; unclear D gene. Germline CDR1 reads SGHTA; CDR2 reads FQGNSA. CDR3 length equals 11 residues. The CDR3 spells CDSSLAPEQFF. The DNA of the CDR3 is TGTGACAGCAGCTTGGCACCTGAGCAGTTCTTC.

CDR3 nucleotide sequence: TGTGCCACCAGTGATTCCGGGACAGGGGGCAATCAGCCCCAGCATTTT. Protein sequence: CATSDSGTGGNQPQHF. The chain carries TRBV24-1 and TRBJ1-5; 10 bases fit TRBD1. CDR3 length: 16 residues. Germline V gives CDR1 KGHDR, CDR2 SFDVKD. V shed 2 bases and J 2 bases; nucleotides not matched to a gene: 2.

This chain links TRBV20-1 with TRBJ2-5; maybe TRBD1 (6 bases). The CDR3 totals 13 residues. The V end lost 5 bases, the J end lost 1 base, and 11 bases lay between the germline ends. Germline loops: CDR1 DFQATT, CDR2 SNEGSKA (reference sequence). The CDR3 protein is CSALDSRQETQYF. DNA of the CDR3: TGCAGTGCTCTGGACAGCCGCCAAGAGACCCAGTACTTC.

This clonotype has a handful of counts. The chain employs TRBV7-6 and TRBJ2-1, with 14 bases fitting TRBD2. This CDR3 contains 18 residues. Germline CDR1 and CDR2: SGHVS and FNYEAQ. Trimming cost V 5 bases and J 6 bases; bases outside gene matches: 12. The CDR3 sequence: CASSPRLTSGRAINEQFF. CDR3 bases: TGTGCCAGCAGCCCCCGGTTGACTAGCGGGAGGGCTATCAATGAGCAGTTCTTC.

In its sample, this clonotype was seen many times. The chain carries TRBV7-9 and TRBJ2-4, with a possible D match to TRBD2 (6 bases). Trimming shortened V by 1 base and J by 8 bases, and 15 bases separated the two germline ends. This CDR3 is 15 amino acids long. CDR1 is SEHNR, CDR2 FQNEAQ, per germline (reference sequence). The CDR3 DNA sequence: TGTGCCAGCAGCTTAGGGGCGGGGCATCTGGACATTCAGTACTTC. Protein sequence: CASSLGAGHLDIQYF.

This chain joins TRBV7-9 and TRBJ1-1; D is possibly TRBD1 (6 bases). The CDR3 runs 16 residues. V was pared by 1 base and J by 1 base, with 13 bases between. Germline CDR1 is SEHNR and CDR2 is FQNEAQ (reference sequence). CDR3 residues: CASSLVGRGANTEAFF. CDR3 DNA sequence: TGTGCCAGCAGCTTAGTAGGCAGGGGAGCGAACACTGAAGCTTTCTTT.

The chain joins TRBV5-1 to TRBJ2-1, with TRBD2 as a possible D gene (6 bases). The V end was cut by 8 bases, the J end by 4 bases, with 22 bases between. Germline V lookup: CDR1 SGHRS, CDR2 YFSETQ. The CDR3 sequence is 16 residues long. The CDR3 loop reads CASSRWSGGTYNEQFF. The CDR3 nucleotides read TGCGCCAGTTCTCGGTGGTCTGGCGGGACTTACAATGAGCAGTTCTTC.

This clonotype was seen repeatedly, ten times or more. The chain joins TRBV4-1 to TRBJ1-4; 9 positions agree with TRBD1. The ends lost 6 bases at V and 8 bases at J; junction bases unmatched: 10. CDR1 MGHRA and CDR2 YSYEKL come from the germline V gene. CDR3 length equals 15 residues. CDR3 region: CASRVQGAPGEKLFF. In nucleotides, the CDR3 is TGCGCCAGCAGGGTACAGGGGGCCCCGGGGGAAAAACTGTTTTTT.